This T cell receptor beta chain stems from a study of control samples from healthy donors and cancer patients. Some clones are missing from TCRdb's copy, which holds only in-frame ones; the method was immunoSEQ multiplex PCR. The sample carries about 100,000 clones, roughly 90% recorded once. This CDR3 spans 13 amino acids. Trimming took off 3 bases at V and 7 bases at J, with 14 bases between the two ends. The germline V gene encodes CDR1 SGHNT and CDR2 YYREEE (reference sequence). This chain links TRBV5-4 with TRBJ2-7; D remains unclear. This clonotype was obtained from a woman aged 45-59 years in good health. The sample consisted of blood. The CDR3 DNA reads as TGTGCCAGCAGCTCGCATCTCCGGGTGGAGCAGTACTTC. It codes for CASSSHLRVEQYF. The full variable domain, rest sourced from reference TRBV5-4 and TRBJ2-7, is ETGVTQSPTHLIKTRGQQVTLRCSSQSGHNTVSWYQQALGQGPQFIFQYYREEENGRGNFPPRFSGLQFPNYSSELNVNALELDDSALYLCASSSHLRVEQYFGPGTRLTVT.